The present T cell receptor beta chain was sequenced within a study of monozygotic twins with inflammatory bowel disease. Study outcomes and limitations: Patients with IBD had less TCRbeta diversity (inverse Simpson) than their healthy co-twins.

A word on this clonotype: Its antigen is unknown.

This CDR3 is 13 amino acids long. Germline V gene lookup returns CDR1 SQVTM and CDR2 ANQGSEA. TCRdb re-called the 5' RACE reads and gives one entry per CDR3 protein, without DNA. This sample's table has 200,000 to 250,000 distinct CDR3 sequences. The source is a human donor with ulcerative colitis or Crohn's disease, or a healthy co-twin of an affected twin (not recorded which). Sequences were obtained from blood. V gene TRBV29-1 combines with J gene TRBJ2-2; as DNA is missing, the TRBD2 call by TCRdb cannot be tested. The CDR3 region is CSSWWRVSGELFF.